This is a list of T cell receptor beta chains from one sample in a study of neurological immune-mediated disorders. MiXCR, applied by TCRdb to the 5' RACE reads, yields one record per CDR3 protein. There are 42,000 or so distinct CDR3 sequences in the sample; over 2% occur only once, and roughly an eighth lies in the top ten. What was sequenced was PBMCs. These receptors came from a man aged 25 to 40 with multiple sclerosis. Both conserved end residues are part of each CDR3. D genes are given only for firm matches.

CASSLGEGQFF	NA	TRBJ2-1	TRBV7-9
CASSQTGLLNEQYF	NA	TRBJ2-7	TRBV7-9
CASSYSTPAGYTF	NA	TRBJ1-2	TRBV6-6
CASSPEAGPAYGYTF	NA	TRBJ1-2	TRBV5-1
CSARDPGLAGGRFTDTQYF	TRBD2	TRBJ2-3	TRBV20-1
CASSDATSGGSTDTQYF	TRBD2	TRBJ2-3	TRBV6-4
CASSETGQGLYEQYF	NA	TRBJ2-7	TRBV2
CASQPPRQETQYF	NA	TRBJ2-5	TRBV7-6
CASSGLGVTGELFF	NA	TRBJ2-2	TRBV2
CASRGRNTGELFF	NA	TRBJ2-2	TRBV6-5
CASSSPGNEQFF	NA	TRBJ2-1	TRBV5-1